The rows below give T cell receptor beta chains drawn from one sample of a study of response to subunit inactivated influenza vaccine. MiXCR, run by TCRdb on the RT-PCR reads, gives a single entry per CDR3 protein. Of approximately 170,000 distinct CDR3 sequences in the sample, about 15% were seen once. This material consisted of CD8+ T cells sorted from PBMCs, taken roughly 5 days after vaccination. These receptors were taken from a man aged 50 to 59 who received an inactivated influenza vaccine. Both conserved end residues are part of each CDR3. Each record gives: J gene, V gene, CDR3 protein.

TRBJ2-1	TRBV19	CASSNGTGMPYEQFF
TRBJ2-6	TRBV5-1	CASSLVPSGANVLTF
TRBJ1-6	TRBV4-2	CASSPGQLKTYNSPLHF
TRBJ2-7	TRBV29-1	CSVEFRTGNYEQYF
TRBJ2-7	TRBV7-8	CASSLVVGQGEQYF
TRBJ2-6	TRBV5-6	CASSLALEDRGPGANVLTF
TRBJ2-5	TRBV13	CASSPERRETQYF
TRBJ1-1	TRBV10-1	CASRGAGSTEAFF
TRBJ1-1	TRBV7-9	CASSGRQGMNTEAFF
TRBJ1-2	TRBV14	CASSPRAPYGYTF
TRBJ2-1	TRBV7-2	CASSFEQSSYNEQFF
TRBJ2-3	TRBV28	CASSTHKDRGGGTDTQYF
TRBJ2-2	TRBV24-1	CATSGPGTSGRPRAGELFF
TRBJ2-3	TRBV20-1	CSAEDGTKDITDTQYF
TRBJ2-2	TRBV11-2	CASSLPQGGELFF
TRBJ2-7	TRBV20-1	CSAELAGVDEQYF
TRBJ2-3	TRBV7-8	CASSVGQFSTDTQYF
TRBJ2-3	TRBV20-1	CSAITWTETSSTDTQYF
TRBJ2-2	TRBV4-1	CASSQVSGSGELFF
TRBJ2-7	TRBV7-2	CASSLRDRSYEQYF
TRBJ2-1	TRBV7-9	CASSTQLADYYNEQFF
TRBJ2-1	TRBV11-2	CASSFGRGRNEQFF
TRBJ2-3	TRBV7-9	CASSSREWGTPADTQYF
TRBJ2-2	TRBV29-1	CSVELPGYTGELFF
TRBJ2-3	TRBV7-9	CASSPGTSGGGTDTQYF
TRBJ2-7	TRBV5-8	CASTLRGSYEQYF
TRBJ2-1	TRBV7-9	CASSLAGQYNEQFF
TRBJ1-2	TRBV27	CASTGQGAGGYTF
TRBJ1-2	TRBV12-3/TRBV12-4	CASGFSDRGANYGYTF
TRBJ2-7	TRBV6-2/TRBV6-3	CASSNFSFRGYEQYF
TRBJ2-2	TRBV12-3/TRBV12-4	CASSHSGGEKELFF
TRBJ2-2	TRBV5-1	CASSLTSGHTGELFF
TRBJ2-7	TRBV7-2	CASSSGHIYEQYF